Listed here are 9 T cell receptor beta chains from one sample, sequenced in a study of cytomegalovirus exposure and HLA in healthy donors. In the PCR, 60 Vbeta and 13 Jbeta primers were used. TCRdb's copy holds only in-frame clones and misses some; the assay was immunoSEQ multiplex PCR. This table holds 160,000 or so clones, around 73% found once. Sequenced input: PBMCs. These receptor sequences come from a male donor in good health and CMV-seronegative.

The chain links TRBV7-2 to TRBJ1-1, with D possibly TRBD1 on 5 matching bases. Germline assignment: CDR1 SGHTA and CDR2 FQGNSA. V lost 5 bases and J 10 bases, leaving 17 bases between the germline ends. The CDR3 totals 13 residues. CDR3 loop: CASSPRTPRGAFF. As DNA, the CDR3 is TGTGCCAGCAGCCCCAGGACACCCAGAGGAGCTTTCTTT.

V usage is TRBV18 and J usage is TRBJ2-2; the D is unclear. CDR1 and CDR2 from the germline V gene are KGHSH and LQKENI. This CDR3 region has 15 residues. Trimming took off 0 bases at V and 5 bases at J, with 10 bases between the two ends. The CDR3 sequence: CASSPPSVFTGELFF. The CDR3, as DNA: TGTGCCAGCTCACCACCGTCCGTTTTTACCGGGGAGCTGTTTTTT.

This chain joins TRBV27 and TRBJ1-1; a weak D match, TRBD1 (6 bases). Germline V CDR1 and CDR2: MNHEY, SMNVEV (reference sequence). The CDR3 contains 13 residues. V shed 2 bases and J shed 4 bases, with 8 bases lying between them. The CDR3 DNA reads TGTGCCAGCAGTTTAAGGGGGGGCACTGAAGCTTTCTTT. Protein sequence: CASSLRGGTEAFF.

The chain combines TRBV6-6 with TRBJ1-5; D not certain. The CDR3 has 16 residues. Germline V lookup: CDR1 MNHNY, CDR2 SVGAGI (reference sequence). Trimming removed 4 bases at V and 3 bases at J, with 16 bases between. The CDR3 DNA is TGTGCCAGCAGTTCGACGCCGGGGAGGGACAATCAGCCCCAGCATTTT. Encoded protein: CASSSTPGRDNQPQHF.

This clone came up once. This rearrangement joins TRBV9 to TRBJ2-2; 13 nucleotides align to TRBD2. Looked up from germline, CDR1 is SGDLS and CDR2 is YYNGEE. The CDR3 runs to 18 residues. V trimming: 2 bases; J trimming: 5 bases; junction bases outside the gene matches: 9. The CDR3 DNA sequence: TGTGCCAGCAGCGTGGTTGGACTAGCGGGAGTTGGGACCGGGGAGCTGTTTTTT. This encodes CASSVVGLAGVGTGELFF.

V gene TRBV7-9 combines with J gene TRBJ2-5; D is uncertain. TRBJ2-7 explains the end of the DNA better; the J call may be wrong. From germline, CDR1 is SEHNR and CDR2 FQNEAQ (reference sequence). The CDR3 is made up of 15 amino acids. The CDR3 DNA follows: TGTGCCAGCAGCATTTATCGGGTAGATGACTACGAGCAGTACTTC. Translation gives CASSIYRVDDYEQYF.

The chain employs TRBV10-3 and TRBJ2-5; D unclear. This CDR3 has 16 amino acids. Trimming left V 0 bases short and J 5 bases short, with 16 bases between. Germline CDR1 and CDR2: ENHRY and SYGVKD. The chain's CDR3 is CAISESRLDSTETQYF. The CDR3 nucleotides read TGTGCCATCAGTGAGTCGAGACTGGATTCGACCGAGACCCAGTACTTC.

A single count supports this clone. The CDR3 reads CASSIDGQGAREQYF. CDR3 nucleotide sequence: TGTGCCAGTAGTATAGATGGACAGGGGGCACGGGAGCAGTACTTC. J is TRBJ2-5 and V is TRBV19; TRBD1 agrees at 11 bases. The germline V gene encodes CDR1 LNHDA and CDR2 SQIVND (reference sequence). The CDR3 covers 15 residues. With 0 bases clipped from V and 11 bases from J, the junction kept 8 bases outside the gene matches.

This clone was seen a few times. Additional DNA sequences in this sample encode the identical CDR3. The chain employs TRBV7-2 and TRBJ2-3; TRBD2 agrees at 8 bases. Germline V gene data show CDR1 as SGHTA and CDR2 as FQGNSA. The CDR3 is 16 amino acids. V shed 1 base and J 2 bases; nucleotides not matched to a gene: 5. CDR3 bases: TGTGCCAGCAGCTTAGGCACTAGCGGCCTCACAGATACGCAGTATTTT. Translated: CASSLGTSGLTDTQYF.